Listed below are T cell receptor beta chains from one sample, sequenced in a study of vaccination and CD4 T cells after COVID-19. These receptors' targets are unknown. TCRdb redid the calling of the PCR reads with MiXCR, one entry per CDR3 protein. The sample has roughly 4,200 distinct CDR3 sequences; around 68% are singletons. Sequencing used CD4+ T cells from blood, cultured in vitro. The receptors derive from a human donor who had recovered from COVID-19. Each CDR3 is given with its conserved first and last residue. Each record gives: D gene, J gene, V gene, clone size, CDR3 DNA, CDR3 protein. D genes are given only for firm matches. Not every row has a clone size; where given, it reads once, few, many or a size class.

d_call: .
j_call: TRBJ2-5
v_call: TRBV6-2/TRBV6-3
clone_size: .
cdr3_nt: TGTGCCAGCACCGCCGGGACCGTACTATGGAAAGAGACCCAGTACTTC
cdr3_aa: CASTAGTVLWKETQYF

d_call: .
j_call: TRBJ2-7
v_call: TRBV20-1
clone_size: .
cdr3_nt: TGCAGTGCTCCGACTCAGCCAGGAGGATCCTACGAGCAGTACTTC
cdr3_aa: CSAPTQPGGSYEQYF

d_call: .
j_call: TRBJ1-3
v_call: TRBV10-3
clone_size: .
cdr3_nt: TGTGCCATCAGTGAGTCTTCCTCGGTCGCCATATATTTT
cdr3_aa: CAISESSSVAIYF

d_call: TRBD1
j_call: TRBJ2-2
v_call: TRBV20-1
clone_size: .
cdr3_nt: TGCAGTGCCAGGGACAGGGAAGAGACCGGGGAGCTGTTTTTT
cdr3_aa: CSARDREETGELFF

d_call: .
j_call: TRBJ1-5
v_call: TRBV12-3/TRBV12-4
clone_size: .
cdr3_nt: TGTGCCAGCAGTTTCTCGGCCTCGCCCCAGCATTTT
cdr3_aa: CASSFSASPQHF

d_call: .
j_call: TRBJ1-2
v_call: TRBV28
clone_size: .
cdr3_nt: TGTGCCAGCAGTTCCCCGGTCCAGGGCAGGAGGTCTAACTATGGCTACACCTTC
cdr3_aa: CASSSPVQGRRSNYGYTF

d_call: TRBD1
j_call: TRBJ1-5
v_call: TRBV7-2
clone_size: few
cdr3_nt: TGTGCCAGCAGCTTAGAAGGGACAGAAAACAATCAGCCCCAGCATTTT
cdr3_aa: CASSLEGTENNQPQHF

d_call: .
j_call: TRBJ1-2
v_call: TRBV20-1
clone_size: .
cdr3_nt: TGCAGTGCTAGTACGCCGGACTATGGCTACACCTTC
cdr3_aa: CSASTPDYGYTF

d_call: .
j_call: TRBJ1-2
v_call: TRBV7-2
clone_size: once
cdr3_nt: TGTGCCAGCAGCTTAGAAGGACAAATCTATGGCTACACCTTC
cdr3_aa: CASSLEGQIYGYTF

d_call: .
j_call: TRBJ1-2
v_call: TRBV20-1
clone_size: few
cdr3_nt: TGCAGTGCCCAAGGGGGGGTATATGGCTACACCTTC
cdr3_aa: CSAQGGVYGYTF

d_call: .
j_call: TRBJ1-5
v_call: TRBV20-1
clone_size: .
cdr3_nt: TGCAGTGCCAAGGCGGGGGGCAGTGGCAATCAGCCCCAGCATTTT
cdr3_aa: CSAKAGGSGNQPQHF

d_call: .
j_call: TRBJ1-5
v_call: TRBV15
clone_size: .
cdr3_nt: TGTGCCACCAGCCAGCCGGGACCAGGCTTGCATTTT
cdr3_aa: CATSQPGPGLHF

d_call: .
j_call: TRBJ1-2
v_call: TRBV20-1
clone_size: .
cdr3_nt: TGCAGTGCTAGGAGAGTGGGAGCAGCTAACTATGGCTACACCTTC
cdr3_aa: CSARRVGAANYGYTF

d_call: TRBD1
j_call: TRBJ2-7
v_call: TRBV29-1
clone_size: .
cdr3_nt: TGCAGCGTCTGGGGGACAGGTGCCTACGAGCAGTACTTC
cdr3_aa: CSVWGTGAYEQYF

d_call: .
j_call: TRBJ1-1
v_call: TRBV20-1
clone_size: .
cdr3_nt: TGCAGTGCTAGAGATCCCGGCCGCAGGGGCACTGAAGCTTTCTTT
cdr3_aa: CSARDPGRRGTEAFF

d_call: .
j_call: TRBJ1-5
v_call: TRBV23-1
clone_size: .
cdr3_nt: TGCGCCAGCAGTCACGGTCAGCCCCAGCATTTT
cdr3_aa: CASSHGQPQHF

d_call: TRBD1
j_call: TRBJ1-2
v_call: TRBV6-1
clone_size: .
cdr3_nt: TGTGCCAGCAGTCAGGGGACAGTGAATGGCTACACCTTC
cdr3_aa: CASSQGTVNGYTF

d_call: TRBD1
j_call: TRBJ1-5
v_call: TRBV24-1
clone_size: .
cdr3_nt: TGTGCCACCAGTGATTTACGTCGGGACAGGGCGAGGAGGAATCAGCCCCAGCATTTT
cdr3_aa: CATSDLRRDRARRNQPQHF

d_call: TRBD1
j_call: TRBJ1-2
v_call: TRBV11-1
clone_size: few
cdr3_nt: TGTGCCAGCAGCTTGGTGGGACAGGGCTCAGCTAACTATGGCTACACCTTC
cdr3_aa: CASSLVGQGSANYGYTF

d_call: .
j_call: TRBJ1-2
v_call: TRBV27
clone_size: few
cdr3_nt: TGTGCCAGCAGCGGACCGAATAACTATGGCTACACCTTC
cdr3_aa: CASSGPNNYGYTF

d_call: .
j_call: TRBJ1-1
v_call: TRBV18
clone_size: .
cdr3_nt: TGTGGCAGCTCTATAGGGTCGGAGAGGACTGAAGCTTTCTTT
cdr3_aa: CGSSIGSERTEAFF

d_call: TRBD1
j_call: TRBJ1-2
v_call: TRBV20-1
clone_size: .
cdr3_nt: TGCAGTGCTAGCCCCGACAGGGCCCGCGGCTACACCTTC
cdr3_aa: CSASPDRARGYTF

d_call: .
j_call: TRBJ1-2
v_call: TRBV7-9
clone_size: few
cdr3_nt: TGTGCCAGCAGCTTAAGCACATCCCTGGGGGGCTACACCTTC
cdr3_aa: CASSLSTSLGGYTF

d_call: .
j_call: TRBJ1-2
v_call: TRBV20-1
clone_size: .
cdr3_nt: TGCAGTGCTAGAGATCGGTTAGGGGGATACACCTTC
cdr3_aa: CSARDRLGGYTF

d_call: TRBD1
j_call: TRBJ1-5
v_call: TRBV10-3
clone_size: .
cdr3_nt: TGTGCCATCAGTGAGTCGGACAGGGGAAGTCAGCCCCAGCATTTT
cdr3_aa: CAISESDRGSQPQHF

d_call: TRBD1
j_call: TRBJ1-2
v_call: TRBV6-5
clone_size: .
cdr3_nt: TGTGCCAGCAGTTACTCGAACAGGGGTGAAGTTGATGGCTACACCTTC
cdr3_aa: CASSYSNRGEVDGYTF

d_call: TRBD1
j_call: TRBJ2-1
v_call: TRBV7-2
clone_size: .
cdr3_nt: TGTGCCAGCAGCCCTTACAGGGGAGATGAGCAGTTCTTC
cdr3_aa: CASSPYRGDEQFF

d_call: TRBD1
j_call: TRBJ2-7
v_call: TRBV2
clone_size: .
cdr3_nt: TGTGCCAGCACAAGGACAGGGGTCTCCTACGAGCAGTACTTC
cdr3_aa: CASTRTGVSYEQYF

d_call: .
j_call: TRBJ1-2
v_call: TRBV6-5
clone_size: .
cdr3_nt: TGTGCCAGCAGTTTGGGAGACTCGGGTGGCTACACCTTC
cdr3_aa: CASSLGDSGGYTF

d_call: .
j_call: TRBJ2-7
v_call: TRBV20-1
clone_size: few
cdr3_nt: TGCAGTGCTAGTAGGGACACCCCCTACGAGCAGTACTTC
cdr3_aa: CSASRDTPYEQYF

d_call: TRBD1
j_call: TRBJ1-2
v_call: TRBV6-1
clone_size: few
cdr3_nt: TGTGCCAGCAGTGGACAGGGGAAAGACTATGGCTACACCTTC
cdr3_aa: CASSGQGKDYGYTF

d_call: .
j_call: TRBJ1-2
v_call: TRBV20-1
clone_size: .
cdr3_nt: TGCAGTGCTAGCTTGCCAGGGGCTCACTATGGCTACACCTTC
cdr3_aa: CSASLPGAHYGYTF

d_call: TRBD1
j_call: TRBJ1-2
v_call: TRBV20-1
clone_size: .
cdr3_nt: TGCAGTGCTAGAGATGACAGGGTCCCCTATGGCTACACCTTC
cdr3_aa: CSARDDRVPYGYTF

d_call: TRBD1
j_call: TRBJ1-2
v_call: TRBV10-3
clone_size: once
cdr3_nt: TGTGCCATCAGTGTGGAGACAGGGGACTACACCTTC
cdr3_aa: CAISVETGDYTF

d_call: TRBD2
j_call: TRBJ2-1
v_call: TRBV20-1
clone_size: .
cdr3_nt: TGCAGTGCGAGCACTAGCGGGGGGGCCAATGAGCAGTTCTTC
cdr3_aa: CSASTSGGANEQFF

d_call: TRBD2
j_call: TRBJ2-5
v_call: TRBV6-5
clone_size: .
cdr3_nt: TGTGCCAGCAGTTACTCCTTGGTAGCGGGGGCAGGCGCAGAGACCCAGTACTTC
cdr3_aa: CASSYSLVAGAGAETQYF

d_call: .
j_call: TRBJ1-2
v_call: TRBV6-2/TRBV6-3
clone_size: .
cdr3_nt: TGTGCCAGCACAGGGTTCTATGGCCACACCTTC
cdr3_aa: CASTGFYGHTF